The sequence of this T cell receptor (beta chain) was determined in a study of OX40 agonist ivuxolimab in advanced cancers. Study in general: The treatment was a fully human IgG2 OX40 agonist, ivuxolimab. Patients were treated with intravenous ivuxolimab, dosed at 0.01 to 10 mg/kg and infused every 2 weeks. Partial responses occurred in three patients (one hepatocellular carcinoma, two cutaneous melanoma).

Method: immunoSEQ multiplex PCR; TCRdb's copy keeps in-frame clones and lacks some. The sample lists about 130,000 clones; roughly 90% were seen once. The ends were cut back, 5 bases at V and 4 bases at J, with 14 bases in the middle. Germline V CDR1 and CDR2: SEHNR, FQNEAQ (reference sequence). This CDR3 has 14 amino acids. The sample holds a few counts of this clone. The TCR sequence derives from an adult with an advanced solid tumor such as melanoma, head and neck, liver or kidney cancer. V and J are TRBV7-9 and TRBJ1-2; D remains ambiguous. The source was CD4+ or CD8+ T cells sorted from blood, collected in a trial of the OX40 agonist ivuxolimab. Written as DNA, the CDR3 is TGTGCCAGCAGCCAAAGGGCTGGTAGCTATGGCTACACCTTC. It is translated as CASSQRAGSYGYTF. The whole variable domain, remainder taken from reference TRBV7-9 and TRBJ1-2, is DTGVSQNPRHKITKRGQNVTFRCDPISEHNRLYWYRQTLGQGPEFLTYFQNEAQLEKSRLLSDRFSAERPKGSFSTLEIQRTEQGDSAMYLCASSQRAGSYGYTFGSGTRLTVV.